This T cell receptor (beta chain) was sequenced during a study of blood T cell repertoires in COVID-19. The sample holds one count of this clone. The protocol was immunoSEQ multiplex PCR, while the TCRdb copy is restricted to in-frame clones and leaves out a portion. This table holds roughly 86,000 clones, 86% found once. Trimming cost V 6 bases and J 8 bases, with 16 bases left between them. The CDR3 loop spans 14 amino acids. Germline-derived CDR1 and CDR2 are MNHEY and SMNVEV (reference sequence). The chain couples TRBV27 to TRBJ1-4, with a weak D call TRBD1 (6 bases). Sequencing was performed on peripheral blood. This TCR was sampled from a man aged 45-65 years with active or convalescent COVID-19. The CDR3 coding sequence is TGTGCCAGCAGATTAAGGTACAGGGAGGAAAAACTGTTTTTT. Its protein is CASRLRYREEKLFF.